This TCR beta chain emerged from a study of glioma-infiltrating T cells after dendritic cell vaccination. V was shortened by 0 bases and J by 1 base, with 15 bases between the two germline ends. CDR3 length: 17 amino acids. Germline-derived CDR1 and CDR2 are SGHRS and YFSETQ. Up to 2 ug genomic DNA was used for TCRB CDR3 amplification. Only in-frame clones appear in the TCRdb table, and some are missing; sequencing was by immunoSEQ multiplex PCR. The data contain about 92,000 clones, 86% of them singletons. The TCR comes from a human donor with glioblastoma. The chain uses TRBV5-1 and TRBJ2-3; weak D call: TRBD2 (6 bases). The sample was blood, taken before dendritic cell vaccination. The CDR3 DNA reads as TGCGCCAGCAGCTTGGAGCCAAGCGGGTCTGGCACAGATACGCAGTATTTT. Translating it yields CASSLEPSGSGTDTQYF.